This T cell receptor (beta chain) was sequenced for a study of human T cells and chemical hapten exposure. TCRdb reprocessed the RACE reads with MiXCR, giving one entry per CDR3 protein. This table has about 380,000 distinct CDR3 sequences, 5.1% appearing once. This clonotype has at least ten counts. The time point: pre-sensitization, week 0. This sample's treatment: therapeutic diphenylcyclopropenone sensitization with weekly scalp DPC. CDR1 and CDR2 (germline): SGHNT, YYREEE (reference sequence). The V end was cut by 3 bases, the J end by 0 bases, with 12 bases between. There are 15 residues in the CDR3.

The starting material was whole blood, obtained in connection with sensitization to the hapten diphenylcyclopropenone (DPC). This chain uses TRBV5-4 with TRBJ1-1, with a possible D match to TRBD1 (6 bases). The receptor was derived from a woman in her 50s with alopecia areata. Some clones in this sample may be carry-over from other donors' samples. The CDR3 loop reads CASSSRQGMNTEAFF. DNA for the CDR3: TGTGCCAGCAGCTCGCGTCAGGGGATGAACACTGAAGCTTTCTTT.